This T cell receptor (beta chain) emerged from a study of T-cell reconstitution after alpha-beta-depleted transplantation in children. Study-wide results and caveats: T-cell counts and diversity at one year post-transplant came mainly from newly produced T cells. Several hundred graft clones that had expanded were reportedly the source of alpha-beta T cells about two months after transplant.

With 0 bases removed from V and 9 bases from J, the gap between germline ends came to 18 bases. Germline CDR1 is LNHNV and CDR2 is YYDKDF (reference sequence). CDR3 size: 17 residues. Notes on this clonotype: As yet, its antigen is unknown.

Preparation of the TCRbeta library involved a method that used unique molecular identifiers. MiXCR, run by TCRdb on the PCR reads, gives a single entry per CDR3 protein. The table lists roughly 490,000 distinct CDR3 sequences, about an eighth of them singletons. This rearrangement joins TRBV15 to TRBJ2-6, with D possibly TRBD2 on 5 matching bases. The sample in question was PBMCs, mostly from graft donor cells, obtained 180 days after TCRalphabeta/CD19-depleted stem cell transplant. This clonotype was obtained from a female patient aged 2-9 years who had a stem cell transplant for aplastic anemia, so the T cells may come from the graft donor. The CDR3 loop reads CATSRDSSQIGSNVLTF. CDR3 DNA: TGTGCCACCAGCAGAGATTCTAGCCAAATTGGGAGCAACGTCCTGACTTTC.